This T cell receptor beta chain is drawn from a study of HIV-infected patients and healthy controls. Findings and caveats of the study: Eight alpha and eight beta V genes differed significantly in mean usage between HIV-infected patients and controls. HIV+ repertoires were severely depleted of MAIT alpha-chain CDR3s, unlike healthy controls.

This clonotype is judged medium-sized. Its antigen remains unidentified. Alpha and beta constant-region primers primed reverse transcription of approximately 0.55 ug RNA. Each of the alpha and beta chains got its own library through chain-specific third strand synthesis with indices. A single primer pair per chain amplified all rearrangements, with per-molecule barcodes. TCRdb re-called the 5' RACE reads through MiXCR, storing one row per CDR3 protein. The sample has some 20,000 distinct CDR3 sequences, roughly 9.5% seen once. The V gene end was trimmed by 0 bases and the J gene end by 5 bases; junction bases not matched to a gene: 13. This CDR3 is 18 amino acids long. Germline V gene sequence: CDR1 MNHEY, CDR2 SVGAGI. No cell fractionation was done, so the repertoire covers all unsorted peripheral blood T cells. The RNA source was a 2.5 ml peripheral blood draw.

The chain has TRBV6-5 and TRBJ2-1, with 7 positions matching TRBD2. Sequencing input: blood. This sequence originates from an adult in good health. The CDR3, as DNA: TGTGCCAGCAGTTACTCCGTAATTAAGGGTGGACTAGACAATGAGCAGTTCTTC. It specifies CASSYSVIKGGLDNEQFF.